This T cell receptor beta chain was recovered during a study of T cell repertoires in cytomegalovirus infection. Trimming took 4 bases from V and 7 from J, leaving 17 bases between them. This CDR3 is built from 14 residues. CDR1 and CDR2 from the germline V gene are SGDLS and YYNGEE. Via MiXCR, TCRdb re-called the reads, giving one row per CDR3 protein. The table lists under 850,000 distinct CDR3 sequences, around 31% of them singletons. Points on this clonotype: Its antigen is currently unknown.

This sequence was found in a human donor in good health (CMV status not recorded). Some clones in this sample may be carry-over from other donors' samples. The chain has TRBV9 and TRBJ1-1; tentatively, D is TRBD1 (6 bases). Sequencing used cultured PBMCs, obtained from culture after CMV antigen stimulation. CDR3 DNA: TGTGCCAGCAGCAAAGACCCGGGGGCAGGTGAAGCTTTCTTT. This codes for CASSKDPGAGEAFF. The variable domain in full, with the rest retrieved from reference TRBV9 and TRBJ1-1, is DSGVTQTPKHLITATGQRVTLRCSPRSGDLSVYWYQQSLDQGLQFLIQYYNGEERAKGNILERFSAQQFPDLHSELNLSSLELGDSALYFCASSKDPGAGEAFFGQGTRLTVV.